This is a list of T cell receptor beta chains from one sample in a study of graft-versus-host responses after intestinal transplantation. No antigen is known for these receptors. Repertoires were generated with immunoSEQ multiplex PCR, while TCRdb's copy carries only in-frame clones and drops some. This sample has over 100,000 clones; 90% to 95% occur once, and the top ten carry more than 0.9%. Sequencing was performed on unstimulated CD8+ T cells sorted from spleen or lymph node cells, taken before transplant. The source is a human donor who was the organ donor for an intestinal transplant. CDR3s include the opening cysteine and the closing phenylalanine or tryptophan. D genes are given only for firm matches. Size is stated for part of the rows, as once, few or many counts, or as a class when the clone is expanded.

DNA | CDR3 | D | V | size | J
TGTGCCAGCGGGGACAGCTCGAAGAATGAGCAGTTCTTC | CASGDSSKNEQFF | TRBD1 | TRBV2 | . | TRBJ2-1
TGTGCCAGCAGTCTCGATACGGGAAGCACTGAAGCTTTCTTT | CASSLDTGSTEAFF | . | TRBV6-6 | . | TRBJ1-1
TGTGCCAGCAGTGAAACATGGGCGGCTCAATCCGAGCAGTACTTC | CASSETWAAQSEQYF | . | TRBV2 | . | TRBJ2-7
TGCGCCAGCAGAAACCTAGCGGGAGGAACCCAGTACTTC | CASRNLAGGTQYF | TRBD2 | TRBV5-1 | . | TRBJ2-5
TGCGCCAGCAGCCCCGGGACAGGGGGGTCCGGGGAGCTGTTTTTT | CASSPGTGGSGELFF | TRBD1 | TRBV5-1 | . | TRBJ2-2
TGTGCCAGCAGCTCCGTAGCGGGGCACACAGATACGCAGTATTTT | CASSSVAGHTDTQYF | TRBD2 | TRBV9 | . | TRBJ2-3
TGTGCCAGCAGCCCCGTGGTAGCGGGAGGGCCTTGGGGGCAGTACTTC | CASSPVVAGGPWGQYF | TRBD2 | TRBV7-9 | . | TRBJ2-7
TGTGCCAGCAGCTTAGCGTGGGGGTTAACCTACAATGAGCAGTTCTTC | CASSLAWGLTYNEQFF | . | TRBV7-9 | once | TRBJ2-1
TGTGCCAGCAGTTTCGTCGGCTCAGATACGCAGTATTTT | CASSFVGSDTQYF | . | TRBV27 | . | TRBJ2-3
TGTGCTAGTGGTTTGGCCCCTGGAGGTTGGACTGAAGCTTTCTTT | CASGLAPGGWTEAFF | . | TRBV12-5 | . | TRBJ1-1
TGTGCCAGCAGCCAGAAATTCCCGACTTGGGGTCAGCCCCAGCATTTT | CASSQKFPTWGQPQHF | . | TRBV16 | . | TRBJ1-5
TGTGCCAGCAGTGGGGGAACCGGGACAGGGAACTACGAGCAGTACTTT | CASSGGTGTGNYEQYF | TRBD1 | TRBV6-1 | . | TRBJ2-7
TGTGCCATCAGTGAATCCGGGGACTACGAGCAGTACTTC | CAISESGDYEQYF | . | TRBV10-3 | . | TRBJ2-7
TGTGCCAGCAGTTTATTGGCAGGGGGCTTAGAGACCCAGTACTTC | CASSLLAGGLETQYF | TRBD1 | TRBV27 | once | TRBJ2-5
TGTGCCAGCAGTCCCCTCCCGGGTGGAGGCTACACCTTC | CASSPLPGGGYTF | . | TRBV27 | . | TRBJ1-2
TGTGCCAGCAGTGAAGGAGGGGAACCCGCTTACGAGCAGTACTTC | CASSEGGEPAYEQYF | . | TRBV2 | . | TRBJ2-7
TGTGCCAGCAGCGCCGGACTAGCGGGAGACTACGAGCAGTACTTC | CASSAGLAGDYEQYF | TRBD2 | TRBV9 | . | TRBJ2-7
TGTGCCAGCAGTTTAGGGAACACTGAAGCTTTCTTT | CASSLGNTEAFF | . | TRBV28 | . | TRBJ1-1
TGTGCCTCAGACAGGCCGAACACTGAAGCTTTCTTT | CASDRPNTEAFF | . | TRBV30 | . | TRBJ1-1
TGTGCCAGACACCTCGGGGAGACCCAGTACTTC | CARHLGETQYF | . | TRBV28 | . | TRBJ2-5
TGTGCCAGCAGCGTCCACGTAGATAAAGGCGGGACTAGCGGGAGGAATGAGCAGTTCTTC | CASSVHVDKGGTSGRNEQFF | TRBD2 | TRBV9 | once | TRBJ2-1
TGTGCCTGGGCGCCGGGACTAGCGGACAATGAGCAGTTCTTC | CAWAPGLADNEQFF | TRBD2 | TRBV30 | . | TRBJ2-1
TGTGCCAGCAGCTTGGGGGGTGGGGGGCAGCCCCAGCATTTT | CASSLGGGGQPQHF | . | TRBV5-4 | . | TRBJ1-5
TGTGCCAGTAGTATCTCGCAGGCCTACGAGCAGTACTTC | CASSISQAYEQYF | . | TRBV19 | once | TRBJ2-7
TGTGCCAGCAAGTCGTCACGGCAGAACACTGAAGCTTTCTTT | CASKSSRQNTEAFF | . | TRBV2 | . | TRBJ1-1
TGTGCCAGCAGCGCGGACGGGACCGGAGGTGAGCAGTTCTTC | CASSADGTGGEQFF | . | TRBV5-4 | . | TRBJ2-1
TGTGCCAGCAGCTACATCACAGTCCATCAGGGTGAGCAGTTCTTC | CASSYITVHQGEQFF | . | TRBV7-6 | . | TRBJ2-1
TGTGCCAGCAGTTTCACAGGGGGCGTCGACACCGGGGAGCTGTTTTTT | CASSFTGGVDTGELFF | TRBD1 | TRBV27 | . | TRBJ2-2